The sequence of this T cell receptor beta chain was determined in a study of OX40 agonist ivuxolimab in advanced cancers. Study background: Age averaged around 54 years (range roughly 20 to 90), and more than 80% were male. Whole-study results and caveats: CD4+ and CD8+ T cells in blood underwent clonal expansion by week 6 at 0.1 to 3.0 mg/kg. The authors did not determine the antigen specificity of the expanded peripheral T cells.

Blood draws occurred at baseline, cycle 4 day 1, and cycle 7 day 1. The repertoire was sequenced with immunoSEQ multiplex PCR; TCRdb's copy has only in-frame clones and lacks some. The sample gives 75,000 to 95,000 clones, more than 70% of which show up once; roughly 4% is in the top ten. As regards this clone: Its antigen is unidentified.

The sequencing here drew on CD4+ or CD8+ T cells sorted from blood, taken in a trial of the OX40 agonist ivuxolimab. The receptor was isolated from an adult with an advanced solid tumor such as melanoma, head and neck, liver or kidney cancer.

DNA of the CDR3: TGTGCCAGCAATCGAGGCGATCAGGGCGATGAGCAGTTCTTC. Protein product: CASNRGDQGDEQFF. The chain is built from TRBV6-1 and TRBJ2-1; D possibly corresponds to TRBD1 (5 bases). Deletions cut 7 bases from V and 8 bases from J, with 18 bases between. CDR3 length: 14 residues. Germline values: CDR1 MNHNS, CDR2 SASEGT.